The following is a TCR beta chain sequence with its context. Antigen: not known. The assay was immunoSEQ multiplex PCR, and TCRdb's table has in-frame clones only and misses some. Of about 19,000 clones detected, about four fifths appear once; the ten largest clones hold about 21%. This sample was taken from a study of T cell responses to AZD1222 COVID-19 vaccine. Second doses that came at about 4 or about 12 weeks were put together. Germline CDR1 reads SGHTS; CDR2 reads YDEGEE. Between the trimmed V and J ends, which lost 2 bases and 1 base, there was a span of 10 bases. CDR3 size: 15 residues. The study's findings and limits: Repertoire collection took place solely once the T cell response had peaked. Nearly half of spike-specific TCRs reportedly go after variant regions that carry no mutations. The donors showed a predominance of white British ancestry and of females, with possible underestimation of clonal diversity.

The rearrangement links TRBV5-8 to TRBJ2-1, with unresolved D. The sequencing here drew on peripheral blood, taken 28 days after the second AZD1222 dose. The receptor comes from an adult who received the AZD1222 COVID-19 vaccine. The CDR3 region has the DNA TGTGCCAGCAGCTTTCAGGTGACTTCCTACAATGAGCAGTTCTTC. Translation gives CASSFQVTSYNEQFF. Full variable domain (outside the CDR3, taken from reference TRBV5-8 and TRBJ2-1): EAGVTQSPTHLIKTRGQQATLRCSPISGHTSVYWYQQALGLGLQFLLWYDEGEERNRGNFPPRFSGRQFPNYSSELNVNALELEDSALYLCASSFQVTSYNEQFFGPGTRLTVL.